The sequence of this TCR beta chain was determined in a study of blood T cell repertoires in COVID-19. About the study: COVID-19 samples from acute and convalescent phases originated in the United States, Italy and Spain. Nucleic acid was either cDNA or gDNA, and it came from T cells, B-cell-depleted T cells, or PBMCs.

CDR3 length: 16 residues. Per the germline V gene, CDR1 is SGHRS and CDR2 is YFSETQ. Trimming took off 0 bases at V and 3 bases at J, with 14 bases between the two ends. Source study methods: Researchers report that nucleated cell counts were estimated from reference gene primer amplification. Profiled with immunoSEQ multiplex PCR; TCRdb holds only in-frame clones, not every one. V, J and clone size were drawn from that table, and D and trimming were deduced from the DNA. The sample lists some 190,000 clones; approximately 90% were seen once. As regards this clone: This CDR3 is also generated by other DNA sequences in the sample.

The sample consisted of peripheral blood. The source is a woman aged 40 to 50 who had recovered from COVID-19. The rearrangement uses TRBV5-1 and TRBJ2-3; no firm D call. CDR3 residues: CASSLGGLGPTDTQYF. Written as DNA, the CDR3 is TGCGCCAGCAGCTTGGGCGGTTTGGGTCCGACAGATACGCAGTATTTT.